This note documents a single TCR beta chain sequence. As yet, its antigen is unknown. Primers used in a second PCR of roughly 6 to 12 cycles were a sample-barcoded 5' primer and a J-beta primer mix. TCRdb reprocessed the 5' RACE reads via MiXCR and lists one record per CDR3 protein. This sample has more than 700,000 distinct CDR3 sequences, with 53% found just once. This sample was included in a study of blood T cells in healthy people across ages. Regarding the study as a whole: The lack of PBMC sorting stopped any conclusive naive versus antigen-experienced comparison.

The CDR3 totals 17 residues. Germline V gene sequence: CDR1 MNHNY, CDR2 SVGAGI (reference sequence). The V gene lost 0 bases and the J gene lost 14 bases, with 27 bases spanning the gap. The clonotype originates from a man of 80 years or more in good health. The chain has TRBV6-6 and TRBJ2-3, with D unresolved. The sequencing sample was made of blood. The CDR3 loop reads CASSYSAGAKQHRYAYF. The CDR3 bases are TGTGCCAGCAGTTACTCGGCAGGAGCAAAACAGCACAGATACGCGTATTTT.